The 15 T cell receptor beta chains given below trace back to one sample, sequenced in a study of T cells after yellow fever vaccination. A single record per CDR3 protein comes from TCRdb applying MiXCR to the 5' RACE reads. The repertoire holds 60,000 to 85,000 distinct CDR3 sequences, with approximately 7% as singletons. The sample here was CD8+ T cells sorted from PBMCs, taken more than 4 days after the first yellow fever vaccination. Every receptor here comes from a man between 18 and 29 years old who received the YFV17D yellow fever vaccine.

This clonotype was detected many times. V is TRBV5-1 and J is TRBJ2-1; D ambiguous. CDR1 is SGHRS, CDR2 YFSETQ, per germline. There are 15 residues in the CDR3. Trimming removed 8 bases from V and 5 bases from J, with 20 bases in between. The CDR3 sequence: CASSAAVLTNNEQFF. CDR3 sequence (DNA): TGCGCCAGTAGTGCGGCCGTCCTCACAAACAATGAGCAGTTCTTC.

On this clonotype itself: A clone one base away is much larger, so this may be a read error. The chain uses TRBV15 and TRBJ2-3; 7 bases line up with TRBD1. Germline V gene sequence: CDR1 LNHNV, CDR2 YYDKDF (reference sequence). The V and J ends lost 7 bases and 2 bases, in that order; junction bases with no gene match: 9. CDR3 size: 15 residues. CDR3 in amino acids: CATTLDRHYTDTQYF. The CDR3 DNA is TGTGCCACCACCCTGGACAGGCACTACACAGATACGCAGTATTTT.

This clonotype came up a few times. The chain has TRBV4-1 and TRBJ1-5; 7 bases fit TRBD1. CDR1 is MGHRA and CDR2 is YSYEKL in the germline V gene. The CDR3 runs to 18 residues. V trimming: 4 bases; J trimming: 4 bases; junction bases outside the gene matches: 16. CDR3 sequence: CASSLDPGQDPLNQPQHF. The CDR3 coding sequence is TGCGCCAGCAGCCTCGACCCTGGACAGGACCCTTTGAATCAGCCCCAGCATTTT.

This clonotype was counted many times. The chain employs TRBV4-1 and TRBJ1-3, with D uncertain. Trimming shortened V by 4 bases and J by 0 bases, and 16 bases separated the two germline ends. This CDR3 region has 17 residues. Germline CDR1 is MGHRA and CDR2 is YSYEKL. The CDR3 DNA reads TGCGCCAGCAGCCGGCCCGATTACGGGTACTCTGGAAACACCATATATTTT. This codes for CASSRPDYGYSGNTIYF.

This clonotype was detected many times. The rearrangement uses TRBV6-2 or TRBV6-3 and TRBJ2-2; D remains ambiguous. The germline gives CDR1 MNHEY, CDR2 SVGEGT. The CDR3 is 14 residues long. V was cut by 0 bases and J by 7 bases, with 9 bases left in between. CDR3 coding DNA: TGTGCCAGCAGTTACTCATTGCCCGACGGGGAGCTGTTTTTT. Translating it yields CASSYSLPDGELFF.

This clonotype was counted at least ten times. The chain links TRBV2 to TRBJ2-2, with D hard to call. Germline CDR1 SNHLY, CDR2 FYNNEI. The germline V and J ends were trimmed by 9 bases and 6 bases, with 8 bases remaining between them. The CDR3 totals 11 residues. The CDR3 DNA follows: TGTGCCAGTTACTTCTCCGGGGAGCTGTTTTTT. Translating gives CASYFSGELFF.

To note about this clonotype: Germline and junction disagree at one end, which may indicate a read error. The V and J genes are TRBV27 and TRBJ2-1, with TRBD2 identical over 11 bases. The V gene's germline CDR1 is MNHEY and CDR2 SMNVEV (reference sequence). This CDR3 spans 16 amino acids. In nucleotides, the CDR3 is TGTGACAGCAGCCGACTAGCGGGGAGTTCCTACAATGAGCAGTTCTTC. This codes for CDSSRLAGSSYNEQFF.

This clonotype occurred many times. The chain has TRBV10-3 and TRBJ1-4; D ambiguous. The CDR3 extends over 14 amino acids. Germline V gene data show CDR1 as ENHRY and CDR2 as SYGVKD. Trimming left V 3 bases short and J 4 bases short, with 9 bases between. The CDR3 DNA is TGTGCCATCAGTGACTCGACACATAATGAAAAACTGTTTTTT. Its translation is CAISDSTHNEKLFF.

V and J are TRBV5-5 and TRBJ2-7, with 8 bases fitting TRBD2. The V and J ends lost 4 bases and 0 bases, in that order; junction bases with no gene match: 12. The CDR3 extends over 17 amino acids. From germline, CDR1 is SGHKS and CDR2 YYEKEE (reference sequence). This chain's CDR3 is CASSLRVWRGASYEQYF. The CDR3 DNA is TGTGCCAGCAGCCTCCGGGTGTGGCGGGGGGCCTCCTACGAGCAGTACTTC.

In this sample, this clonotype turned up many times. DNA of the CDR3: TGCAGCGTTGAAGTCGGGGGGCTGCCCACAGATACGCAGTATTTT. Its translation: CSVEVGGLPTDTQYF. The J gene is TRBJ2-3, the V gene TRBV29-1; D possibly corresponds to TRBD2 (7 bases). Germline CDR1 is SQVTM and CDR2 is ANQGSEA. Trimming took off 1 base at V and 2 bases at J, with 13 bases between the two ends. The CDR3 contains 15 residues.

The rearrangement uses TRBV7-6 and TRBJ1-4; D remains unclear. V was pared by 1 base and J by 3 bases, with 6 bases between. Germline lookup yields CDR1 SGHVS and CDR2 FNYEAQ. The CDR3 contains 14 residues. This CDR3 is CASSLGMANEKLFF. DNA for the CDR3: TGTGCCAGCAGCTTAGGAATGGCTAATGAAAAACTGTTTTTT.

This rearrangement joins TRBV13 to TRBJ1-2; 7 bases agree with TRBD1. With 5 bases clipped from V and 6 bases from J, the junction kept 12 bases outside the gene matches. In germline, CDR1 is PRHDT, CDR2 FYEKMQ (reference sequence). CDR3 length equals 15 residues. The CDR3 loop reads CASSNTGDEDDGYTF. CDR3 DNA sequence: TGTGCCAGCAGCAATACAGGGGACGAAGACGATGGCTACACCTTC. The variable domain in full, with the rest retrieved from reference TRBV13 and TRBJ1-2, is AAGVIQSPRHLIKEKRETATLKCYPIPRHDTVYWYQQGPGQDPQFLISFYEKMQSDKGSIPDRFSAQQFSDYHSELNMSSLELGDSALYFCASSNTGDEDDGYTFGSGTRLTVV.

This clonotype showed up just a few times. The chain recombines TRBV11-2 with TRBJ2-5, with 10 bases matching TRBD2. Germline V CDR1 and CDR2: SGHAT, FQNNGV. V gave up 4 bases and J gave up 5 bases; unmatched junction bases: 4. This CDR3 is 14 amino acids long. The CDR3 here is CASSSSGGLETQYF. The CDR3 DNA reads TGTGCCAGCAGCTCTAGCGGGGGTCTGGAGACCCAGTACTTC.

This clonotype was picked up a small number of times. The V and J genes are TRBV6-2 or TRBV6-3 and TRBJ1-5; tentative D call: TRBD1 (5 bases). Looked up from germline, CDR1 is MNHEY and CDR2 is SVGEGT. The V and J ends lost 2 bases and 6 bases respectively, with 11 bases between them. The CDR3 is 14 amino acids. Here the CDR3 DNA reads TGTGCCAGCAGTTACCAGGGCGCGGGTCAGCCCCAGCATTTT. It encodes CASSYQGAGQPQHF.

Turning to this clonotype: This sequence may be a read error, since a much larger clone differs from it by one base. V usage is TRBV6-5 and J usage is TRBJ2-2; D may be TRBD1 (6 bases). This CDR3 has 19 residues. V lost 2 bases and J lost 7, with 26 bases in between. Germline loops: CDR1 MNHEY, CDR2 SVGAGI. CDR3 in DNA: TGTGCCAGCAGTTACCCTGGCCCCGGCCAGGGGATCAGTCACGGGGAGCTGTTTTTT. This codes for CASSYPGPGQGISHGELFF.